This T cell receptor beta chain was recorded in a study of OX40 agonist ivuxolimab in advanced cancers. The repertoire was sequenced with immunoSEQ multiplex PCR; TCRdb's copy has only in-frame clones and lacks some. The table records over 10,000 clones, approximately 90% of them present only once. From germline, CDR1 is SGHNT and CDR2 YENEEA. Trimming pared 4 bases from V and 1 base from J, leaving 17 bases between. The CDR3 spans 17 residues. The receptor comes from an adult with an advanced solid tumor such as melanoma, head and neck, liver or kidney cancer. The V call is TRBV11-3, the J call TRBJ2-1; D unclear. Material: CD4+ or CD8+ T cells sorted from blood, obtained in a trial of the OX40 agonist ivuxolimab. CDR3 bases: TGTGCCAGCAGCTCCACCGTGGACGCCGATTCCTACAATGAGCAGTTCTTC. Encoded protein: CASSSTVDADSYNEQFF.